These 5 T cell receptor beta chains were sequenced from one sample in a study of blood T cell repertoires in COVID-19. The table came from immunoSEQ multiplex PCR; TCRdb's copy has only in-frame clones and leaves some out. The data contain 120,000 to 150,000 clones, over 60% of them singletons. Specimen: peripheral blood. The receptors stem from a man in his fifties with acute or convalescent COVID-19.

This chain connects TRBV24-1 to TRBJ1-4, with 8 bases lining up with TRBD1. The CDR3 is 15 amino acids. V shed 4 bases and J 7 bases; nucleotides not matched to a gene: 7. Per the germline V gene, CDR1 is KGHDR and CDR2 is SFDVKD. CDR3 DNA sequence: TGTGCCACCAGTGACCCTACAGGGGGGGGTGAAAAACTGTTTTTT. This codes for CATSDPTGGGEKLFF.

The chain links TRBV21-1 to TRBJ2-2; TRBD1 is the table's D call, not checked against the DNA. TRBV21-1 is reported as a pseudogene. The CDR3 contains 17 residues. DNA for the CDR3: TGTGCCAGCAGCAAAGATCGGGGACACTCGAACACCGGGGAGCTGTTTTTT. This translates into CASSKDRGHSNTGELFF.

J is TRBJ1-1 and V is TRBV12-5, with a weak D call TRBD1 (5 bases). This CDR3 is 17 amino acids long. Between the trimmed V and J ends, which lost 1 base and 1 base, there was a span of 16 bases. Germline CDR1 is LGHNT and CDR2 is FRNRAP. CDR3 protein: CASGLALGGAQNTEAFF. CDR3 DNA: TGTGCTAGTGGTTTGGCCTTAGGAGGGGCTCAGAACACTGAAGCTTTCTTT.

This clone has only one observation. The chain uses TRBV2 and TRBJ2-7, with 8 bases identical to TRBD1. CDR1 and CDR2 (germline): SNHLY, FYNNEI. Trimming removed 2 bases from V and 9 bases from J; junction bases left unmatched: 9. CDR3 length equals 14 residues. The CDR3 DNA is TGTGCCAGCAGTGAATGGTTTCAGGGGGCGCGGCAGTACTTC. This translates into CASSEWFQGARQYF.

The chain links TRBV6-2 or TRBV6-3 to TRBJ2-1; D not resolved. The CDR3 is 11 residues long. V was clipped by 2 bases and J by 12 bases, with 8 bases between them. Per germline, CDR1 MNHEY and CDR2 SVGEGT. This CDR3 reads CASSYQEGQFF. DNA for the CDR3: TGTGCCAGCAGTTACCAGGAAGGGCAGTTCTTC.